This TCR beta chain was identified in a study of blood T cell repertoires in COVID-19. In the study overall: Sites across the United States, Italy and Spain contributed samples from acute and convalescent COVID-19. PBMCs, B-cell-depleted T cells, or T cells provided the cDNA or gDNA that made up the material.

Authors' analysis steps: Amplification with reference gene primers provided the estimates of nucleated cell counts. Profiling relied on immunoSEQ multiplex PCR, and the TCRdb table lists in-frame clones only, not all of them. That table supplies the V and J calls and clone size; D and trimming were determined from the DNA. The table lists 300,000 to 400,000 clones, roughly 90% of them singletons. The CDR3 covers 16 residues. V shed 4 bases and J 7 bases; nucleotides not matched to a gene: 9. Germline V gives CDR1 SGHRS, CDR2 YFSETQ. The clonotype was recovered from a woman in her forties or fifties with active or convalescent COVID-19. The J gene is TRBJ2-1, the V gene TRBV5-1; 12 bases map to TRBD2. The sample taken for sequencing was peripheral blood. For the CDR3, the DNA is TGCGCCAGCAGCATTCAACTAGCGGGGGGAGTTAATGAGCAGTTCTTC. Its protein product is CASSIQLAGGVNEQFF.